This T cell receptor beta chain derives from a study of T cell responses to AZD1222 COVID-19 vaccine. In germline, CDR1 is GTSNPN, CDR2 SVGIG (reference sequence). V was shortened by 3 bases and J by 0 bases, with 15 bases between the two germline ends. The CDR3 totals 15 residues. Sequencing used immunoSEQ multiplex PCR; TCRdb keeps in-frame clones, though not all of them. The table lists fewer than 200,000 clones, around nine tenths of them singletons. This chain uses TRBV30 with TRBJ2-7; D is uncertain. This TCR derives from an adult who received the AZD1222 COVID-19 vaccine. Sequencing was performed on peripheral blood, taken 28 days after the second AZD1222 dose. For the CDR3, the DNA is TGTGCCTGGAGCCGGAATTTTGGATCCTCCTACGAGCAGTACTTC. The encoded protein is CAWSRNFGSSYEQYF.